These 2 T cell receptor beta chains came from one sample sequenced in a study of blood T cell repertoires in COVID-19. Only in-frame clones appear in the TCRdb table, and some are missing; sequencing was by immunoSEQ multiplex PCR. The sample contains over 45,000 clones, approximately 89% of which appear only once. Sample: peripheral blood. Receptor source: a woman aged 60 to 75 with active COVID-19.

This clone is a singleton in its sample. V gene TRBV5-6 combines with J gene TRBJ1-1; D is perhaps TRBD1 (5 bases). Between the trimmed V and J ends, which lost 4 bases and 3 bases, there was a span of 16 bases. CDR1 is SGHDT, CDR2 YYEEEE, per germline. The CDR3 is 15 residues long. CDR3 coding DNA: TGTGCCAGCAGCGCCCCTCGGGGGAAGTACACTGAAGCTTTCTTT. Amino acids: CASSAPRGKYTEAFF.

A single count supports this clone. The rearrangement joins TRBV6-5 to TRBJ2-5; 9 nucleotides match TRBD2. After removal of 6 bases from V and 2 bases from J, the junction contained 4 bases not matched to a gene. CDR1 and CDR2 from the germline V gene are MNHEY and SVGAGI. The CDR3 has 14 residues. Here the CDR3 DNA reads TGTGCCAGCAGCGGGACTAGCCTGCAAGAGACCCAGTACTTC. Translating it yields CASSGTSLQETQYF.